The 31 T cell receptor beta chains presented below share a single source sample, sequenced in a study of blood T cell repertoires in COVID-19. Produced via immunoSEQ multiplex PCR; TCRdb's table is partial and in-frame only. Among 130,000 or so clones listed, 65% to 85% were seen once. Specimen: peripheral blood. These receptors were obtained from a man aged 80 or over with active or convalescent COVID-19.

This clone was found a few times. The chain joins TRBV7-2 to TRBJ1-1; tentative D call: TRBD1 (6 bases). The CDR3 runs 14 residues. Germline CDR1 SGHTA, CDR2 FQGNSA. Trimming cost V 3 bases and J 4 bases, with 12 bases left between them. The CDR3 region has the DNA TGTGCCAGCAGCTTCCTTGGGGGGGCCACTGAAGCTTTCTTT. Translating gives CASSFLGGATEAFF.

The rearrangement joins TRBV6-2 or TRBV6-3 to TRBJ1-5; perhaps TRBD1 as D (5 bases). CDR3 length: 14 amino acids. Germline CDR1 MNHEY, CDR2 SVGEGT. V was shortened by 5 bases and J by 0 bases, with 8 bases between the two germline ends. CDR3 in amino acids: CASSRQYSNQPQHF. DNA of the CDR3: TGTGCCAGCAGTCGACAGTATAGCAATCAGCCCCAGCATTTT.

CDR3 coding DNA: TGTGCCAGCACTCGTAGGCCTAGCGGGGGGGCTCTCAATGAGCAGTTCTTC. Its translation: CASTRRPSGGALNEQFF. The chain carries TRBV6-6 and TRBJ2-1; 12 positions agree with TRBD2. J was trimmed by 6 bases and V by 7 bases; bases with no gene match: 13. Germline assignment: CDR1 MNHNY and CDR2 SVGAGI (reference sequence). This CDR3 is 17 amino acids long.

The chain combines TRBV5-4 with TRBJ1-2; maybe TRBD1 (6 bases). Germline assignment: CDR1 SGHNT and CDR2 YYREEE (reference sequence). The CDR3 runs 14 residues. Trimming cost V 7 bases and J 3 bases, with 16 bases left between them. The CDR3 loop is CASARGAEYYGYTF. CDR3 nucleotide sequence: TGTGCCAGCGCACGGGGGGCGGAGTACTATGGCTACACCTTC.

This clone was recorded once. One end of the junction fails to match germline, which may point to a read error. This chain links TRBV7-7 with TRBJ2-2; tentatively, D is TRBD2 (6 bases). From germline, CDR1 is SSHAT and CDR2 FNYEAQ (reference sequence). This CDR3 is built from 15 residues. CDR3 sequence (DNA): TGTGCTAGCAGCTTAGAGGGGAGGTCCGGCGGGGAGCTGTTTTTT. This gives the protein CASSLEGRSGGELFF.

The V and J genes are TRBV19 and TRBJ1-5, with 8 bases matching TRBD1. The CDR3 contains 16 residues. Germline V CDR1 and CDR2: LNHDA, SQIVND (reference sequence). V shed 3 bases, J shed 11 bases, and the junction held 15 bases outside the gene matches. The chain's CDR3 is CASSIGLGRGPEAQHF. DNA for the CDR3: TGTGCCAGTAGTATCGGTTTGGGCAGGGGGCCGGAGGCCCAGCATTTT. The full variable domain, with the rest looked up from reference TRBV19 and TRBJ1-5, is DGGITQSPKYLFRKEGQNVTLSCEQNLNHDAMYWYRQDPGQGLRLIYYSQIVNDFQKGDIAEGYSVSREKKESFPLTVTSAQKNPTAFYLCASSIGLGRGPEAQHFGDGTRLSIL.

In DNA, the CDR3 is TGTGCCAGCAGTTCAGGGTCGGAGACCCAGTACTTC. This codes for CASSSGSETQYF. The rearrangement links TRBV28 to TRBJ2-5; a weak D match, TRBD1 (5 bases). CDR1 and CDR2 from the germline V gene are MDHEN and SYDVKM. This CDR3 is built from 12 residues. V lost 4 bases to trimming and J lost 5 bases, with 8 bases between them.

The sample holds a few counts of this clone. V gene TRBV5-6 combines with J gene TRBJ1-6; the D gene is possibly TRBD1 (5 bases). Trimming cost V 0 bases and J 6 bases, with 7 bases left between them. Germline V gives CDR1 SGHDT, CDR2 YYEEEE. The CDR3 is made up of 14 amino acids. The CDR3 sequence is CASSLGQINSPLHF. The CDR3, as DNA: TGTGCCAGCAGCTTGGGACAGATTAATTCACCCCTCCACTTT.

The chain uses TRBV2 and TRBJ2-1, with a tentative D call TRBD1 (5 bases). The CDR3 spans 15 residues. CDR1 and CDR2 (germline): SNHLY, FYNNEI. V was pared by 3 bases and J by 2 bases, with 11 bases between. The CDR3 here is CASSDAQVTYNEQFF. CDR3 nucleotides: TGTGCCAGCAGTGATGCACAGGTCACCTACAATGAGCAGTTCTTC.

The chain has TRBV7-8 and TRBJ2-7; TRBD1 agrees at 12 bases. Germline assignment: CDR1 SGHVS and CDR2 FQNEAQ. The V gene end was trimmed by 4 bases and the J gene end by 4 bases; junction bases not matched to a gene: 8. CDR3 length: 16 residues. The CDR3 loop reads CASSSEPGQGAYEQYF. For the CDR3, the DNA is TGTGCCAGCAGCTCGGAACCGGGACAGGGGGCATACGAGCAGTACTTC. The full variable domain, with the rest looked up from reference TRBV7-8 and TRBJ2-7, is GAGVSQSPRYKVAKRGQDVALRCDPISGHVSLFWYQQALGQGPEFLTYFQNEAQLDKSGLPSDRFFAERPEGSVSTLKIQRTQQEDSAVYLCASSSEPGQGAYEQYFGPGTRLTVT.

CDR3 loop: CASSLRLAGEETQYF. In nucleotides, the CDR3 is TGTGCCAGCAGCTTACGACTAGCGGGGGAGGAGACCCAGTACTTC. The chain is built from TRBV5-4 and TRBJ2-5; TRBD2 matches 12 bases. The CDR3 contains 15 residues. CDR1 is SGHNT and CDR2 is YYREEE in the germline V gene (reference sequence). V was pared by 2 bases and J by 5 bases, with 4 bases of the junction left unmatched.

The chain carries TRBV9 and TRBJ2-1, with 8 bases matching TRBD2. Unmatched junction bases numbered 9, after V lost 3 bases and J lost 7 bases. Germline assignment: CDR1 SGDLS and CDR2 YYNGEE. This CDR3 has 15 amino acids. The CDR3 DNA follows: TGTGCCAGCAGCGGACGGACTAGCCTATTTAATGAGCAGTTCTTC. Translation: CASSGRTSLFNEQFF.

The rearrangement links TRBV19 to TRBJ2-3; the match to TRBD2 covers 7 bases. Germline V gene data show CDR1 as LNHDA and CDR2 as SQIVND (reference sequence). V gave up 7 bases and J gave up 1 base; unmatched junction bases: 5. CDR3 length: 14 residues. The CDR3 protein is CASKASGGTDTQYF. CDR3 bases: TGTGCCAGTAAGGCTAGCGGAGGCACAGATACGCAGTATTTT.

This chain joins TRBV6-5 and TRBJ2-1, with D perhaps TRBD2 (5 bases). CDR1 is MNHEY and CDR2 is SVGAGI in the germline V gene. The CDR3 length is 13 residues. Trimming took off 8 bases at V and 5 bases at J, with 13 bases between the two ends. The CDR3, as DNA: TGTGCCAGCGGACGGACTGCACACAATGAGCAGTTCTTC. Protein product: CASGRTAHNEQFF.

The rearrangement joins TRBV14 to TRBJ2-1; TRBD1 matches 10 bases. The CDR3 covers 16 residues. After removal of 2 bases from V and 9 bases from J, the junction contained 10 bases not matched to a gene. Germline CDR1 SGHDN, CDR2 FVKESK. CDR3 amino acids: CASSQLDRGLMSEQFF. Written as DNA, the CDR3 is TGTGCCAGCAGCCAACTCGACAGGGGGCTTATGAGTGAGCAGTTCTTC.

The gene calls are TRBV19 and TRBJ1-1; perhaps TRBD1 as D (6 bases). Trimming took 6 bases from V and 1 from J, leaving 12 bases between them. In germline, CDR1 is LNHDA, CDR2 SQIVND (reference sequence). This CDR3 has 14 amino acids. The CDR3 is CASRNDRSNTEAFF. The DNA of the CDR3 is TGTGCCAGTAGGAATGACAGGTCGAACACTGAAGCTTTCTTT.

V and J are TRBV7-2 and TRBJ2-3; TRBD2 matches 13 bases. Trimming took 5 bases from V and 7 from J; bases not matched to a gene: 18. The CDR3 is 19 residues long. Per germline, CDR1 SGHTA and CDR2 FQGNSA. CDR3 DNA: TGTGCCAGCAGCGAACTCCCCGGACTAGCGGGGGAGACCGCAAATACGCAGTATTTT. Its protein product is CASSELPGLAGETANTQYF.

The V call is TRBV7-9, the J call TRBJ1-4, with TRBD1 matching over 9 bases. Trimming took 5 bases from V and 8 from J; bases not matched to a gene: 9. The CDR3 has 15 residues. In germline, CDR1 is SEHNR, CDR2 FQNEAQ (reference sequence). For the CDR3, the DNA is TGTGCCAGCAGCACGTGGGACAGGGTGGGGGAAAAACTGTTTTTT. Its translation is CASSTWDRVGEKLFF.

This clone occurred a few times. The chain combines TRBV6-5 with TRBJ2-4, with 9 nucleotides matching TRBD1. Losses at the gene ends were 4 bases for V and 9 bases for J; bases not matched to a gene: 4. The germline V gene encodes CDR1 MNHEY and CDR2 SVGAGI. The CDR3 has 13 amino acids. CDR3 in DNA: TGTGCCAGCAGTTTACAGGGGGCTACCATTCAGTACTTC. This gives the protein CASSLQGATIQYF.

This sequence joins TRBV11-2 and TRBJ2-1; 8 positions agree with TRBD2. The CDR3 is 15 amino acids. From germline, CDR1 is SGHAT and CDR2 FQNNGV. V lost 4 bases, J lost 7 bases, and 9 bases stayed unmatched. CDR3 DNA: TGTGCCAGCAGCTCGAGCGGGGGCCTCTTTAATGAGCAGTTCTTC. This sequence encodes CASSSSGGLFNEQFF. The variable domain in full, with the rest retrieved from reference TRBV11-2 and TRBJ2-1, is EAGVAQSPRYKIIEKRQSVAFWCNPISGHATLYWYQQILGQGPKLLIQFQNNGVVDDSQLPKDRFSAERLKGVDSTLKIQPAKLEDSAVYLCASSSSGGLFNEQFFGPGTRLTVL.

The chain links TRBV7-5 to TRBJ2-1; TRBD1, the table's D call, lacks a check against the DNA. TRBV7-5 is listed as a pseudogene. CDR3 size: 18 residues. CDR3 amino acids: CVRSLQWGHPLPYNEQFF. The CDR3 DNA follows: TGTGTCAGAAGCTTACAGTGGGGACACCCTCTTCCCTACAATGAGCAGTTCTTC.

V is TRBV7-9 and J is TRBJ2-5; D is unclear. The germline V gene has CDR1 SEHNR and CDR2 FQNEAQ (reference sequence). The V and J ends lost 5 bases and 0 bases respectively, with 4 bases between them. The CDR3 spans 12 residues. The CDR3 DNA follows: TGTGCCAGCAGCCGCGACCAAGAGACCCAGTACTTC. Its protein product is CASSRDQETQYF.

This chain uses TRBV18 with TRBJ2-2; the match to TRBD1 covers 10 bases. This CDR3 comprises 15 residues. Germline CDR1 reads KGHSH; CDR2 reads LQKENI. The V gene end was trimmed by 3 bases and the J gene end by 4 bases; junction bases not matched to a gene: 2. The DNA for the CDR3 is TGTGCCAGCTCACCCCGGGACAGGGGCACCGGGGAGCTGTTTTTT. It encodes CASSPRDRGTGELFF.

The chain joins TRBV7-2 to TRBJ1-6; tentative D call: TRBD1 (5 bases). The CDR3 consists of 14 residues. Germline V gives CDR1 SGHTA, CDR2 FQGNSA. The germline V and J ends were trimmed by 2 bases and 9 bases, with 11 bases remaining between them. The CDR3 DNA reads as TGTGCCAGCAGCTTACAGGGAGGCGGTTCACCCCTCCACTTT. The encoded protein is CASSLQGGGSPLHF.

The V gene is TRBV4-1, the J gene TRBJ2-2, with D possibly being TRBD2 (5 bases). Germline CDR1 reads MGHRA; CDR2 reads YSYEKL. The CDR3 is made up of 17 amino acids. The V and J ends lost 0 bases and 6 bases respectively, with 17 bases between them. Here the CDR3 reads CASSQDLRVGGSGELFF. The CDR3 coding sequence is TGCGCCAGCAGCCAAGATCTGCGAGTAGGAGGATCCGGGGAGCTGTTTTTT.

The rearrangement uses TRBV5-1 and TRBJ1-1, with 9 bases aligning to TRBD1. The V gene end was trimmed by 4 bases and the J gene end by 5 bases; junction bases not matched to a gene: 6. Germline values: CDR1 SGHRS, CDR2 YFSETQ. The CDR3 runs to 14 residues. CDR3 residues: CASSTGQGDTEAFF. CDR3 nucleotide sequence: TGCGCCAGCAGCACGGGACAGGGAGATACTGAAGCTTTCTTT.

The CDR3 here is CASGTAWGAYEQYF. The CDR3 nucleotides read TGTGCCAGCGGGACAGCCTGGGGGGCGTACGAGCAGTACTTC. This sequence joins TRBV2 and TRBJ2-7; weak D call: TRBD1 (7 bases). V was clipped by 8 bases and J by 4 bases, with 18 bases between them. The germline V gene has CDR1 SNHLY and CDR2 FYNNEI. The CDR3 has 14 amino acids.

CDR3 nucleotides: TGCGCCAGCAGCTTGGAGGGTGCAGGGAGCGGGGCACCCCTCCACTTT. It encodes CASSLEGAGSGAPLHF. J is TRBJ1-6 and V is TRBV5-1, with D tentatively TRBD1 (5 bases). CDR3 length equals 16 residues. Germline V gene data show CDR1 as SGHRS and CDR2 as YFSETQ. Trimming removed 0 bases at V and 11 bases at J, with 18 bases between. Looking up the rest from reference TRBV5-1 and TRBJ1-6 gives the full variable domain: KAGVTQTPRYLIKTRGQQVTLSCSPISGHRSVSWYQQTPGQGLQFLFEYFSETQRNKGNFPGRFSGRQFSNSRSEMNVSTLELGDSALYLCASSLEGAGSGAPLHFGNGTRLTVT.

The V call is TRBV6-2 or TRBV6-3, the J call TRBJ1-6, with a weak D call TRBD1 (5 bases). V shed 6 bases and J shed 4 bases, with 16 bases lying between them. CDR1 is MNHEY, CDR2 SVGEGT, per germline. There are 16 residues in the CDR3. CDR3 in amino acids: CASSAGHVIYNSPLHF. The DNA for the CDR3 is TGTGCCAGCAGCGCCGGACATGTCATATATAATTCACCCCTCCACTTT.

The chain recombines TRBV7-8 with TRBJ2-1; TRBD2 aligns across 12 bases. The CDR3 covers 15 residues. Trimming cost V 5 bases and J 9 bases; bases outside gene matches: 8. CDR1 and CDR2 (germline): SGHVS, FQNEAQ. The CDR3 loop is CASSIRLAGAGEQFF. The CDR3 DNA reads TGTGCCAGCAGCATCCGACTAGCGGGGGCCGGTGAGCAGTTCTTC.

V gene TRBV5-1 combines with J gene TRBJ2-7; 11 positions agree with TRBD2. Germline CDR1 is SGHRS and CDR2 is YFSETQ. V shed 4 bases and J 1 base; nucleotides not matched to a gene: 4. CDR3 size: 15 residues. This chain's CDR3 is CASSIASGGSYEQYF. The CDR3 region has the DNA TGCGCCAGCAGCATCGCTAGCGGGGGGTCCTACGAGCAGTACTTC.